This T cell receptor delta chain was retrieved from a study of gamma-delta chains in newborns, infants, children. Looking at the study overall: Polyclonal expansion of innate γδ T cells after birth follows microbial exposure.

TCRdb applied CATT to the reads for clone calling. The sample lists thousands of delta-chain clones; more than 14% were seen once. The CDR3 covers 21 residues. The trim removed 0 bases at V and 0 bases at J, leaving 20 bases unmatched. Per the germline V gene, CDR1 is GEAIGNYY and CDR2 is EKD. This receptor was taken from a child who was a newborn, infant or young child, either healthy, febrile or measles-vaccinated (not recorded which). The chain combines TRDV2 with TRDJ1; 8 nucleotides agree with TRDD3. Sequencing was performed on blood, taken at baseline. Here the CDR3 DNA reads TGTGCCTGTGACACCGTTGGTCTGGGGGACACATTCGACCTGTACACCGATAAACTCATCTTT. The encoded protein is CACDTVGLGDTFDLYTDKLIF.